These 18 T cell receptor beta chains came from one sample sequenced in a study of early T cells in non-severe SARS-CoV-2 infection. Each CDR3 protein is one row after TCRdb ran MiXCR on the 5' RACE reads. Among some 80,000 distinct CDR3 sequences listed, roughly 13% were seen once. Sequenced: whole blood. Every receptor here comes from an adult who was a healthcare worker with PCR-confirmed SARS-CoV-2 infection or an uninfected control (not recorded which).

The chain joins TRBV6-2 or TRBV6-3 to TRBJ1-2, with a tentative D call TRBD1 (5 bases). The CDR3 totals 13 residues. CDR1 and CDR2 from the germline V gene are MNHEY and SVGEGT. V lost 5 bases and J lost 3, with 10 bases in between. This chain's CDR3 is CASSGRRDYGYTF. As DNA, the CDR3 is TGTGCCAGCAGTGGCCGCAGGGACTATGGCTACACCTTC.

This chain joins TRBV3-1 and TRBJ1-1; TRBD1 matches 8 bases. This CDR3 contains 15 residues. The germline CDR1 and CDR2 sequences are LGHDT and YNNKEL (reference sequence). J gave up 4 bases and V 0 bases, and 4 bases lay outside the gene matches. The CDR3 region has the DNA TGTGCCAGCAGCCAAGATCACAGGGGGGCCACTGAAGCTTTCTTT. Residues: CASSQDHRGATEAFF.

This clonotype was counted only a few times. V is TRBV6-6 and J is TRBJ2-7, with D perhaps TRBD1 or TRBD2 (5 bases each). The CDR3 has 15 amino acids. Germline V lookup: CDR1 MNHNY, CDR2 SVGAGI (reference sequence). V lost 8 bases and J lost 0, with 17 bases in between. CDR3 protein: CASSSGRRSSYEQYF. DNA for the CDR3: TGTGCCAGCTCTTCGGGGCGGAGAAGCTCCTACGAGCAGTACTTC.

This clonotype was observed many times. The chain is built from TRBV6-1 and TRBJ1-2; no definite D call. This CDR3 has 17 residues. Germline CDR1 MNHNS, CDR2 SASEGT. The germline V and J ends were trimmed by 2 bases and 0 bases, with 16 bases remaining between them. The CDR3 sequence is CASSESGRTAPNYGYTF. The CDR3 bases are TGTGCCAGCAGTGAAAGCGGTCGGACCGCTCCTAACTATGGCTACACCTTC.

This clonotype was recorded a few times. The chain links TRBV19 to TRBJ2-1, with 10 positions matching TRBD1. After removal of 6 bases from V and 10 bases from J, the junction contained 9 bases not matched to a gene. The CDR3 length is 14 residues. The germline CDR1 and CDR2 sequences are LNHDA and SQIVND (reference sequence). The CDR3 nucleotides read TGTGCCAGTAGCCGAGGGACAGGGGAAAGCGAGCAGTTCTTC. This codes for CASSRGTGESEQFF. The full variable domain, rest sourced from reference TRBV19 and TRBJ2-1, is DGGITQSPKYLFRKEGQNVTLSCEQNLNHDAMYWYRQDPGQGLRLIYYSQIVNDFQKGDIAEGYSVSREKKESFPLTVTSAQKNPTAFYLCASSRGTGESEQFFGPGTRLTVL.

This clonotype came up many times. This chain joins TRBV6-6 and TRBJ2-3; D is undetermined. V was cut by 0 bases and J by 4 bases, with 5 bases left in between. This CDR3 region has 13 residues. The germline V gene encodes CDR1 MNHNY and CDR2 SVGAGI (reference sequence). Here the CDR3 DNA reads TGTGCCAGCAGTTACTCTCCAGCAGATACGCAGTATTTT. This gives the protein CASSYSPADTQYF.

V is TRBV18 and J is TRBJ1-2, with a weak D call TRBD1 (5 bases). The CDR3 has 13 amino acids. The germline CDR1 and CDR2 sequences are KGHSH and LQKENI. Between the trimmed V and J ends, which lost 4 bases and 6 bases, there was a span of 12 bases. The CDR3 DNA reads as TGTGCCAGCTCACGGGTCAGGGCGAATGGCTACACCTTC. The encoded protein is CASSRVRANGYTF.

J is TRBJ1-2 and V is TRBV6-2 or TRBV6-3; 8 positions agree with TRBD1. Looked up from germline, CDR1 is MNHEY and CDR2 is SVGEGT. V shed 6 bases and J 7 bases; nucleotides not matched to a gene: 7. The CDR3 runs 13 residues. This CDR3 is CASSTIGTGGYTF. DNA for the CDR3: TGTGCCAGCAGCACCATAGGGACAGGTGGCTACACCTTC.

This clonotype was observed a few times. The rearrangement joins TRBV29-1 to TRBJ2-5; D may be TRBD2 (5 bases). CDR3 length: 14 residues. Per germline, CDR1 SQVTM and CDR2 ANQGSEA. Trimming took 3 bases from V and 2 from J, leaving 13 bases between them. The CDR3 DNA reads TGCAGCGTTGAGTTGGCTAGCTGGCAAGAGACCCAGTACTTC. It encodes CSVELASWQETQYF.

This clonotype was observed many times. This rearrangement joins TRBV12-3 or TRBV12-4 to TRBJ2-5; D is perhaps TRBD2 (6 bases). The CDR3 has 15 amino acids. The V end was cut by 5 bases, the J end by 0 bases, with 13 bases between. The CDR3 protein is CASSGDSTNQETQYF. Written as DNA, the CDR3 is TGTGCCAGCAGTGGGGACTCCACGAACCAAGAGACCCAGTACTTC.

This clonotype has only a few counts. The chain is built from TRBV28 and TRBJ1-2, with D perhaps matching TRBD1 (5 bases). The CDR3 contains 12 residues. With 8 bases removed from V and 4 bases from J, the gap between germline ends came to 11 bases. Per germline, CDR1 MDHEN and CDR2 SYDVKM. The CDR3 loop reads CASGKGPYGYTF. CDR3 in DNA: TGTGCCAGCGGAAAGGGACCCTATGGCTACACCTTC.

This clonotype was counted between two and nine times. The chain couples TRBV4-1 to TRBJ1-1; D possibly corresponds to TRBD1 (5 bases). V was pared by 2 bases and J by 1 base, with 14 bases between. This CDR3 spans 16 amino acids. Looked up from germline, CDR1 is MGHRA and CDR2 is YSYEKL. The CDR3 DNA is TGCGCCAGCAGCCAACCGCTTCGGGGCAGGAACACTGAAGCTTTCTTT. Amino acid sequence: CASSQPLRGRNTEAFF.

This sequence joins TRBV7-9 and TRBJ2-7; no clear D. Per the germline V gene, CDR1 is SEHNR and CDR2 is FQNEAQ (reference sequence). Trimming cost V 4 bases and J 0 bases, with 16 bases left between them. The CDR3 spans 16 residues. The chain's CDR3 is CASSSTASQVSYEQYF. CDR3 coding DNA: TGTGCCAGCAGCTCCACCGCCTCTCAGGTCTCCTACGAGCAGTACTTC.

This clonotype was seen ten or more times. The gene calls are TRBV29-1 and TRBJ2-5; unclear D gene. Trimming cost V 7 bases and J 3 bases, with 21 bases left between them. Germline V gene data show CDR1 as SQVTM and CDR2 as ANQGSEA. The CDR3 has 15 amino acids. The CDR3 DNA sequence: TGCAGCGCCGAGAAAACCGGCAGGCTGAAAGAGACCCAGTACTTC. It translates to CSAEKTGRLKETQYF.

This clonotype was recorded a few times. The chain joins TRBV20-1 to TRBJ2-5; 9 bases line up with TRBD2. J gave up 1 base and V 2 bases, and 8 bases lay outside the gene matches. The germline gives CDR1 DFQATT, CDR2 SNEGSKA (reference sequence). The CDR3 has 16 residues. The CDR3 here is CSARRSSGGPQETQYF. The CDR3, as DNA: TGCAGTGCTAGAAGGTCGAGCGGGGGGCCCCAAGAGACCCAGTACTTC.

The chain links TRBV30 to TRBJ2-2; 8 nucleotides line up with TRBD2. CDR1 is GTSNPN, CDR2 SVGIG, per germline (reference sequence). This CDR3 spans 14 amino acids. Losses at the gene ends were 3 bases for V and 1 base for J; bases not matched to a gene: 1. CDR3 loop: CAWRLAGNTGELFF. The DNA for the CDR3 is TGTGCCTGGAGGCTAGCGGGGAACACCGGGGAGCTGTTTTTT.

This clonotype was seen a few times. This rearrangement joins TRBV6-1 to TRBJ2-3; TRBD2 agrees at 7 bases. The CDR3 is made up of 14 amino acids. J was trimmed by 0 bases and V by 6 bases; bases with no gene match: 3. CDR1 and CDR2 (germline): MNHNS, SASEGT. The CDR3 is CASRVSGSTDTQYF. CDR3 DNA: TGTGCCAGCAGGGTTAGCGGGAGCACAGATACGCAGTATTTT.

Ten or more counts support this clonotype. V is TRBV3-1 and J is TRBJ2-3; unclear D gene. In germline, CDR1 is LGHDT, CDR2 YNNKEL (reference sequence). V was trimmed by 6 bases and J by 13 bases, leaving 11 bases between them. The CDR3 has 10 residues. The CDR3 region is CASRGDREYF. The CDR3 coding sequence is TGTGCCAGCAGGGGCGACCGTGAGTATTTT.